The 9 T cell receptor beta chains listed next were all sequenced from one sample in a study of T-cell reconstitution after alpha-beta-depleted transplantation in children. For TCRbeta, the library was prepared with unique molecular identifiers. Using its own MiXCR run on the PCR reads, TCRdb lists one record per CDR3 protein. The sample lists 45,000 to 60,000 distinct CDR3 sequences; roughly half were seen once. Sequencing was performed on peripheral blood, taken before TCRalphabeta/CD19-depleted stem cell transplant. The receptors come from a boy less than two years old with SCID, due to receive a stem cell transplant.

The chain links TRBV5-1 to TRBJ2-3; 9 bases agree with TRBD1. With 4 bases clipped from V and 3 bases from J, the junction kept 6 bases outside the gene matches. The CDR3 is 15 amino acids. Germline-derived CDR1 and CDR2 are SGHRS and YFSETQ. The CDR3 nucleotides read TGCGCCAGCAGCCGACAGGGGGGAGTAACAGATACGCAGTATTTT. Translating it yields CASSRQGGVTDTQYF.

This chain uses TRBV19 with TRBJ2-1; 8 bases align to TRBD2. Germline CDR1 is LNHDA and CDR2 is SQIVND (reference sequence). The CDR3 length is 15 residues. V lost 0 bases and J lost 2; bases outside the gene matches: 0. The CDR3 reads CASSIELAAYNEQFF. CDR3 DNA: TGTGCCAGTAGTATAGAACTAGCGGCCTACAATGAGCAGTTCTTC.

The chain couples TRBV6-2 or TRBV6-3 to TRBJ2-1; 9 bases are a match to TRBD2. J gave up 10 bases and V 5 bases, and 6 bases lay outside the gene matches. The CDR3 length is 13 residues. CDR1 and CDR2 (germline): MNHEY, SVGEGT. This chain's CDR3 is CASSSLLAGEQFF. CDR3 DNA: TGTGCCAGCAGTAGCCTGCTAGCGGGGGAGCAGTTCTTC.

CDR3 protein: CSAEGLAGGNRYEQYF. Written as DNA, the CDR3 is TGCAGTGCCGAAGGACTAGCGGGGGGAAATCGGTACGAGCAGTACTTC. The J gene is TRBJ2-7, the V gene TRBV20-1, with 14 bases identical to TRBD2. The CDR3 covers 16 residues. With 6 bases clipped from V and 4 bases from J, the junction kept 11 bases outside the gene matches. Per germline, CDR1 DFQATT and CDR2 SNEGSKA (reference sequence).

The chain employs TRBV7-9 and TRBJ2-5, with 13 nucleotides matching TRBD2. In germline, CDR1 is SEHNR, CDR2 FQNEAQ (reference sequence). The V gene end was trimmed by 4 bases and the J gene end by 2 bases; junction bases not matched to a gene: 7. The length of the CDR3 is 17 residues. CDR3 sequence reads: CASSSTGTSGDQETQYF. CDR3 DNA: TGTGCCAGCAGCTCTACCGGGACTAGCGGGGATCAAGAGACCCAGTACTTC.

This clonotype was found a few times. The chain combines TRBV5-4 with TRBJ1-1; D is possibly TRBD1 (5 bases). Germline-derived CDR1 and CDR2 are SGHNT and YYREEE (reference sequence). The V and J ends lost 4 bases and 1 base respectively, with 17 bases between them. The CDR3 covers 16 residues. The CDR3: CASSASYRSQNTEAFF. CDR3 nucleotide sequence: TGTGCCAGCAGCGCCAGTTACAGGAGCCAGAACACTGAAGCTTTCTTT.

In its sample, this clonotype was seen a few times. This chain joins TRBV7-2 and TRBJ1-2; D may be TRBD1 (5 bases). CDR3 size: 15 residues. Germline loops: CDR1 SGHTA, CDR2 FQGNSA. V dropped 5 bases and J dropped 2 bases, with 15 bases sitting between them. CDR3 nucleotides: TGTGCCAGCAGCCGAGAATCGGGGGGGAACTATGGCTACACCTTC. Translation gives CASSRESGGNYGYTF.

This clonotype was seen a handful of times. The rearrangement joins TRBV15 to TRBJ1-1; TRBD1 is a possible D gene (5 bases). CDR1 and CDR2 from the germline V gene are LNHNV and YYDKDF (reference sequence). The CDR3 is 15 residues long. Trimming left V 1 base short and J 3 bases short, with 12 bases between. DNA of the CDR3: TGTGCCACCAGCAGAGGATATCAAGGGGACACTGAAGCTTTCTTT. Translation: CATSRGYQGDTEAFF.

The rearrangement links TRBV7-2 to TRBJ1-2, with a weak D call TRBD1 (6 bases). Trimming stripped 6 bases from V and 4 bases from J, with 12 bases between. Germline-derived CDR1 and CDR2 are SGHTA and FQGNSA. The CDR3 totals 13 residues. The DNA for the CDR3 is TGTGCCAGCAGGGGACAAGGGATCTATGGCTACACCTTC. Its protein product is CASRGQGIYGYTF.